This entry is about one T cell receptor (beta chain). This specimen belongs to a study of T-cell reconstitution after alpha-beta-depleted transplantation in children. Germline lookup yields CDR1 SNHLY and CDR2 FYNNEI. Trimming took 8 bases from V and 2 from J, leaving 15 bases between them. CDR3 length equals 15 residues. Unique molecular identifiers were incorporated when the TCRbeta library was constructed. From the PCR reads, TCRdb called clonotypes with MiXCR, one entry per CDR3 protein. Seen here are about a million distinct CDR3 sequences, roughly 31% observed once, and the top ten hold approximately 30%.

This receptor was identified in a boy under two years old who had a stem cell transplant for SCID, so the T cells may come from the graft donor. The chain is built from TRBV2 and TRBJ2-2; TRBD1 might be the D (6 bases). Source: PBMCs, mostly from graft donor cells, taken 360 days after TCRalphabeta/CD19-depleted stem cell transplant. The DNA for the CDR3 is TGTGCCAGCCGCTGGACAGCCACCAACACCGGGGAGCTGTTTTTT. Its translation: CASRWTATNTGELFF.